This TCR beta chain was recorded in a study of OX40 agonist ivuxolimab in advanced cancers. About the study as a whole: Ivuxolimab was a fully human IgG2 agonistic monoclonal antibody targeting the costimulatory receptor OX40 (CD134). Intravenous ivuxolimab was administered to patients every 2 weeks at six dose levels: 0.01, 0.1, 0.3, 1.5, 3 and 10 mg/kg. Prior anti-PD-1, anti-PD-L1 or anti-CTLA-4 therapy was permitted, and checkpoint inhibitors had been received by about 44% of dose-escalation patients. In the dose-escalation cohort, more than 75% of patients were male, and the mean age was about 55 years, with a range of about 23 to 90. Among the 50 to 55 dose-escalation patients, some 19 had hepatocellular carcinoma, roughly 15 melanoma, 9 renal cell carcinoma and 9 head and neck cancer. The paper covers the monotherapy dose-escalation part of the phase I ivuxolimab trial, which included N ≈ 52 patients. Peripheral TCRbeta sequencing was intended to test whether TCR sequence diversity was altered and clonal T-cell expansion was caused by ivuxolimab. Three dose-escalation patients achieved partial responses, one with hepatocellular carcinoma and two with cutaneous melanoma. Beyond this particular receptor, the publication reports: Low levels of normalized T-cell clonal expansion were also shown by some nonresponding patients. At doses from 0.1 to 3.0 mg/kg, clonal expansion was seen in both CD4+ and CD8+ blood T cells between baseline and week 6. After ivuxolimab, more expanded clones were found on average in CD8+ T cells than in CD4+ T cells. In the 0.1-3.0 mg/kg groups, partial responders were among the patients with the lowest normalized peripheral clonal expansion, particularly in CD8+ T cells. The antigen specificity of the clonally expanded peripheral T cells was not determined.

CDR1 and CDR2 were assigned from the germline V gene as SGHRS and YFSETQ. Counted from cysteine to phenylalanine, this CDR3 has 15 amino acids. The DNA shown is the 45-base CDR3, in frame from base 1. Germline trimming amounts to 2 bases on V and 2 bases on J, with 6 as the count of junction bases outside the gene matches. Genomic DNA was isolated from the sorted cells so that the TCRbeta CDR3 region could be sequenced. TCRbeta CDR3 regions were sequenced using the immunoSEQ Assay. This immuneACCESS table, as held by TCRdb, lists in-frame sequences with V and J called but not all clones. Of the missing ones, under half trace to an unresolved V gene in checked studies; the others have no known cause. Present in this sample are 45,000 to 50,000 clones, 80% to 90% of which were seen just once. About 50% of the sample goes to the ten largest clones. To note about this clone: Its antigen has not been determined. Base qualities are missing; no much larger clone stands one base away.

The trial excluded patients who had a history of autoimmune disease or were on systemic immunosuppression. Peripheral blood for TCR sequencing was drawn from every dose cohort at baseline, at cycle 4 day 1 and at cycle 7 day 1. Samples came from an open-label, multicenter, first-in-human phase I dose-escalation trial of ivuxolimab. The trial enrolled adults with locally advanced or metastatic head and neck squamous cell, hepatocellular, melanoma or renal cell carcinoma. CD4+ and CD8+ T cells were sorted separately from peripheral blood before TCR sequencing. This specimen consisted of CD4+ or CD8+ T cells sorted from blood, obtained in a trial of the OX40 agonist ivuxolimab. This sequence was found in an adult with an advanced solid tumor such as melanoma, head and neck, liver or kidney cancer. The chain is made from TRBV5-1 and TRBJ2-5; 7 bases in between match TRBD1. The CDR3 reads as follows: CASSFEGTAQETQYF. The sequenced DNA is TGCGCCAGCAGCTTCGAAGGGACAGCGCAAGAGACCCAGTACTTC.